The 17 T cell receptor beta chains below were found in one sample sequenced in a study of cytomegalovirus exposure and HLA in healthy donors. Data came from immunoSEQ multiplex PCR; TCRdb stores just in-frame clones and leaves some out. Of about 98,000 clones in the sample, about 88% were seen once. The sample consisted of PBMCs. These receptors all stem from a man aged 18 to 30 in good health and CMV-seropositive.

The genes are TRBV11-2 and TRBJ2-7, with TRBD2 identical over 8 bases. V lost 4 bases to trimming and J lost 3 bases; unmatched junction nucleotides: 2. The CDR3 is 13 amino acids. Per the germline V gene, CDR1 is SGHAT and CDR2 is FQNNGV. The CDR3 DNA follows: TGTGCCAGCAGCTGGACTAGCAGCTACGAGCAGTACTTC. The encoded protein is CASSWTSSYEQYF. The variable domain in full, with the rest retrieved from reference TRBV11-2 and TRBJ2-7, is EAGVAQSPRYKIIEKRQSVAFWCNPISGHATLYWYQQILGQGPKLLIQFQNNGVVDDSQLPKDRFSAERLKGVDSTLKIQPAKLEDSAVYLCASSWTSSYEQYFGPGTRLTVT.

This chain joins TRBV28 and TRBJ2-7; TRBD2 matches 11 bases. CDR3 length: 13 amino acids. CDR1 is MDHEN, CDR2 SYDVKM, per germline. The J segment lost 3 bases and the V segment lost 6 bases, leaving 1 base of the junction unmatched. The CDR3 DNA reads as TGTGCCAGCAGGGGACTAGCGGTCTACGAGCAGTACTTC. This encodes CASRGLAVYEQYF. The whole variable domain, remainder taken from reference TRBV28 and TRBJ2-7, is DVKVTQSSRYLVKRTGEKVFLECVQDMDHENMFWYRQDPGLGLRLIYFSYDVKMKEKGDIPEGYSVSREKKERFSLILESASTNQTSMYLCASRGLAVYEQYFGPGTRLTVT.

The genes are TRBV28 and TRBJ2-7; 7 nucleotides line up with TRBD1. The CDR3 is 16 amino acids. V lost 7 bases and J lost 0; bases outside the gene matches: 12. CDR1 is MDHEN and CDR2 is SYDVKM in the germline V gene. The CDR3 DNA reads TGTGCCAGCAACCCACCGGACAGGAAGGGCTCCTACGAGCAGTACTTC. Translating it yields CASNPPDRKGSYEQYF.

The rearrangement joins TRBV7-8 to TRBJ1-1; D uncertain. The CDR3 spans 14 residues. Looked up from germline, CDR1 is SGHVS and CDR2 is FQNEAQ. Trimming took 5 bases from V and 1 from J, leaving 11 bases between them. DNA of the CDR3: TGTGCCAGCAGCAGAGGCGTCGGGAACACTGAAGCTTTCTTT. Translating it yields CASSRGVGNTEAFF. The full variable domain, with the rest looked up from reference TRBV7-8 and TRBJ1-1, is GAGVSQSPRYKVAKRGQDVALRCDPISGHVSLFWYQQALGQGPEFLTYFQNEAQLDKSGLPSDRFFAERPEGSVSTLKIQRTQQEDSAVYLCASSRGVGNTEAFFGQGTRLTVV.

A few counts support this clone. The rearrangement uses TRBV18 and TRBJ2-2, with D maybe TRBD2 (6 bases). The length of the CDR3 is 15 residues. Germline CDR1 KGHSH, CDR2 LQKENI. V lost 4 bases to trimming and J lost 6 bases, with 15 bases between them. The CDR3: CASSLEQGGAGELFF. The CDR3 DNA reads TGTGCCAGCTCACTGGAGCAGGGAGGAGCCGGGGAGCTGTTTTTT.

The CDR3 DNA is TGTGCCAGCAGCCAAGCGGGACAGGGGCTAAGTAACTATGGCTACACCTTC. Protein: CASSQAGQGLSNYGYTF. The chain has TRBV4-2 and TRBJ1-2; 10 bases fit TRBD1. Per the germline V gene, CDR1 is LGHNA and CDR2 is YNFKEQ. This CDR3 contains 17 residues. Trimming took 1 base from V and 1 from J; bases not matched to a gene: 6.

The rearrangement joins TRBV7-9 to TRBJ1-5; D is perhaps TRBD1 (5 bases). V lost 1 base, J lost 2 bases, and 12 bases lay in between. CDR1 SEHNR and CDR2 FQNEAQ come from the germline V gene (reference sequence). The CDR3 consists of 16 residues. CDR3 in amino acids: CASSLVAGTGNQPQHF. CDR3 DNA: TGTGCCAGCAGCTTAGTGGCGGGGACCGGCAATCAGCCCCAGCATTTT.

The gene calls are TRBV28 and TRBJ2-3; 11 bases are shared with TRBD2. The V gene end was trimmed by 6 bases and the J gene end by 4 bases; junction bases not matched to a gene: 6. The germline V gene has CDR1 MDHEN and CDR2 SYDVKM. This CDR3 contains 15 residues. CDR3 sequence reads: CASRTSGSGPDTQYF. The CDR3, as DNA: TGTGCCAGCAGAACTAGCGGGAGTGGCCCAGATACGCAGTATTTT.

V is TRBV11-3 and J is TRBJ2-7, with D maybe TRBD2 (5 bases). Germline V gene sequence: CDR1 SGHNT, CDR2 YENEEA. Trimming removed 3 bases at V and 0 bases at J, with 6 bases between. The CDR3 sequence is 13 residues long. The CDR3 region has the DNA TGTGCCAGCAGCTTGGGGAGCTCCTACGAGCAGTACTTC. Translated: CASSLGSSYEQYF.

This chain links TRBV7-2 with TRBJ2-1; TRBD1 matches 8 bases. This CDR3 has 14 residues. Germline assignment: CDR1 SGHTA and CDR2 FQGNSA. Trimming cost V 1 base and J 11 bases; bases outside gene matches: 7. The CDR3 protein is CASSLGGRGLQQFF. The DNA for the CDR3 is TGTGCCAGCAGCTTAGGAGGCAGGGGGCTTCAGCAGTTCTTC.

This clone appeared once. The chain links TRBV4-1 to TRBJ2-7, with 7 nucleotides matching TRBD2. In germline, CDR1 is MGHRA, CDR2 YSYEKL. CDR3 size: 16 residues. J gave up 2 bases and V 1 base, and 8 bases lay outside the gene matches. In DNA form, the CDR3 reads TGCGCCAGCAGCCAAGGTTCCAGCGGGAAGACCTACGAGCAGTACTTC. It yields the protein CASSQGSSGKTYEQYF.

In nucleotides, the CDR3 is TGTGCCAGCACCCGAGTGGTAGCCGGCACAGATACGCAGTATTTT. Translating gives CASTRVVAGTDTQYF. The V gene is TRBV7-2, the J gene TRBJ2-3; D remains unclear. Between the trimmed V and J ends, which lost 7 bases and 1 base, there was a span of 15 bases. The CDR3 consists of 15 residues. The germline gives CDR1 SGHTA, CDR2 FQGNSA.

Only one count was recorded for this clone. The chain employs TRBV19 and TRBJ2-1; TRBD2 matches 7 bases. Unmatched junction bases numbered 11, after V lost 8 bases and J lost 7 bases. Germline CDR1 is LNHDA and CDR2 is SQIVND (reference sequence). This CDR3 has 14 residues. The chain's CDR3 is CASSYRERGNEQFF. For the CDR3, the DNA is TGTGCCAGTTCGTACCGGGAGCGGGGTAATGAGCAGTTCTTC.

The rearrangement joins TRBV5-1 to TRBJ1-3, with 8 nucleotides matching TRBD1. V shed 0 bases, J shed 2 bases, and the junction held 4 bases outside the gene matches. Germline assignment: CDR1 SGHRS and CDR2 YFSETQ. This CDR3 has 16 residues. DNA for the CDR3: TGCGCCAGCAGCTTGGTTCAGGGGGCAACTGGAAACACCATATATTTT. This sequence encodes CASSLVQGATGNTIYF. The full variable domain, in which reference TRBV5-1 and TRBJ1-3 provide the parts outside the CDR3, is KAGVTQTPRYLIKTRGQQVTLSCSPISGHRSVSWYQQTPGQGLQFLFEYFSETQRNKGNFPGRFSGRQFSNSRSEMNVSTLELGDSALYLCASSLVQGATGNTIYFGEGSWLTVV.

This chain uses TRBV9 with TRBJ2-5; 11 positions agree with TRBD1. The CDR3 has 15 residues. Germline V gene data show CDR1 as SGDLS and CDR2 as YYNGEE. The V and J ends lost 2 bases and 5 bases, in that order; junction bases with no gene match: 5. The CDR3 here is CASSVGTGGMETQYF. DNA for the CDR3: TGTGCCAGCAGCGTTGGGACAGGGGGTATGGAGACCCAGTACTTC.

This rearrangement joins TRBV7-3 to TRBJ1-1; TRBD1 agrees at 7 bases. The V gene's germline CDR1 is SGHTA and CDR2 FQGTGA. With 3 bases clipped from V and 1 base from J, the junction kept 2 bases outside the gene matches. CDR3 length equals 14 residues. CDR3 loop: CASSLGTANTEAFF. DNA for the CDR3: TGTGCCAGCAGCTTGGGGACAGCGAACACTGAAGCTTTCTTT. The entire variable domain, with the rest obtained from reference TRBV7-3 and TRBJ1-1, is as follows: GAGVSQTPSNKVTEKGKYVELRCDPISGHTALYWYRQSLGQGPEFLIYFQGTGAADDSGLPNDRFFAVRPEGSVSTLKIQRTERGDSAVYLCASSLGTANTEAFFGQGTRLTVV.

The chain recombines TRBV27 with TRBJ2-2, with a possible D match to TRBD1 (5 bases). Germline CDR1 MNHEY, CDR2 SMNVEV (reference sequence). There are 13 residues in the CDR3. V gave up 5 bases and J gave up 6 bases, with 10 bases separating them. The CDR3 loop reads CASSPRGPGELFF. The DNA of the CDR3 is TGTGCCAGCAGTCCAAGGGGTCCCGGGGAGCTGTTTTTT.